Sequencing of this T cell receptor (beta chain) was carried out in a study of blood T cell repertoires in COVID-19. Study overall: Samples taken during acute and convalescent COVID-19 were collected in the United States, Italy and Spain. Sample material is recorded as cDNA or gDNA derived from T cells, B-cell-depleted T cells, or PBMCs.

Germline CDR1 SGHTS, CDR2 YDEGEE. The CDR3 loop spans 15 amino acids. V was shortened by 2 bases and J by 4 bases, with 14 bases between the two germline ends. Study processing details: Quantification of nucleated cells was approximated via reference gene primer amplification. The assay was immunoSEQ multiplex PCR, and TCRdb's table has in-frame clones only and misses some. V, J and clone size derive from that table, while D and trimming were established from the DNA sequence. The repertoire holds 200,000 to 300,000 clones, with around 84% as singletons. Sequenced: peripheral blood. The rearrangement joins TRBV5-8 to TRBJ2-3, with D tentatively TRBD2 (5 bases). This receptor was obtained from a woman younger than 30 with acute or convalescent COVID-19. This CDR3 reads CASSFGGSWADTQYF. DNA for the CDR3: TGTGCCAGCAGCTTTGGTGGGAGTTGGGCAGATACGCAGTATTTT.